The clone carrying this TCR beta chain was detected only once. In germline, CDR1 is SGHVS, CDR2 FQNEAQ. The V end was cut by 5 bases, the J end by 5 bases, with 10 bases between. This CDR3 is 13 amino acids long. As processed by the authors: Researchers report that nucleated cell counts were estimated from reference gene primer amplification. Only in-frame clones appear in the TCRdb table, and some are missing; sequencing was by immunoSEQ multiplex PCR. Clone size and V and J calls were adopted from that table, with D and trimming inferred from the DNA. This table has about 100,000 clones, approximately 80% appearing once. The data originate from a study of blood T cell repertoires in COVID-19. Whole-study context: COVID-19 samples from acute and convalescent phases originated in the United States, Italy and Spain. In each case, the material was cDNA or gDNA derived from T cells, B-cell-depleted T cells, or PBMCs.

The origin of this receptor is a man in his fifties with active or convalescent COVID-19. The sequenced sample was peripheral blood. The chain joins TRBV7-8 to TRBJ1-3; D gene unclear. CDR3 sequence reads: CASSLDIRNTIYF. The CDR3 DNA follows: TGTGCCAGCAGCCTTGACATCCGAAACACCATATATTTT.